This T cell receptor beta chain was profiled in a study of CD8 T cells in ankylosing spondylitis. Germline values: CDR1 SEHNR, CDR2 FQNEAQ (reference sequence). Unmatched junction bases numbered 8, after V lost 4 bases and J lost 5 bases. This CDR3 contains 16 residues. In TCRdb, the 5' RACE reads were re-called with MiXCR into one record per CDR3 protein. This table has approximately 300,000 distinct CDR3 sequences, about 19% appearing once. The receptor was derived from a male donor with ankylosing spondylitis or in good health (not recorded which). Sequenced material: blood, either unsorted or a sorted T cell fraction (not recorded which). The chain carries TRBV7-9 and TRBJ2-1; 10 nucleotides line up with TRBD2. The CDR3 sequence: CASSSPLAGANNEQFF. The CDR3 DNA reads TGTGCCAGCAGCTCGCCGCTAGCGGGGGCAAACAATGAGCAGTTCTTC.